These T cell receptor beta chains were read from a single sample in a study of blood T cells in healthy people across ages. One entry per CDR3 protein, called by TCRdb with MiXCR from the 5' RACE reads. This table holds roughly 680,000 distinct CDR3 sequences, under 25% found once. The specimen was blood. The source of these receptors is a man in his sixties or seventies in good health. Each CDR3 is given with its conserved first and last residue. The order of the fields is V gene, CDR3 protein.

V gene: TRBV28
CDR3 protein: CASFPLNENEKLFF

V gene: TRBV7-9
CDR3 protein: CASSPTAQRFYNEQFF

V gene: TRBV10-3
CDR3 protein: CAIGPGQYNYGYTF

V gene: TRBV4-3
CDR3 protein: CASSQDVTGNTGELFF

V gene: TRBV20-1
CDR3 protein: CSASLAGVSTDTQYF

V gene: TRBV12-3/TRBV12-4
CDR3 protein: CASSRTGTGGVEQYF

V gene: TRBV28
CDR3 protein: CASSLPGQNSNQPQHF

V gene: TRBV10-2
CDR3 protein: CASSGMGQGFASYEQYF

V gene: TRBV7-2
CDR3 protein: CASSSQGGRPHQPQHF

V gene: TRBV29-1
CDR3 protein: CSVEAPSAYNEQFF

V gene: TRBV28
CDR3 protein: CATQDRVSGEQYF

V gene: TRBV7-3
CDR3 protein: CASSFLQGYEQFF

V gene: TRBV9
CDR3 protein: CASSVASGGSDTGELFF

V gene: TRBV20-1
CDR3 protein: CSAKSGGILYEQYF

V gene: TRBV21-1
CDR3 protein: CASSWGRDRMSYEQYF

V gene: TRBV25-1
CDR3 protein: CASSERRPVVETQYF

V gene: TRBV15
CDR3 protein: CATSMSWDGNEQFF

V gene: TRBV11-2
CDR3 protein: CASSLVGGYEQFF

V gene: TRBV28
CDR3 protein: CTSTQLSRERYEQYF

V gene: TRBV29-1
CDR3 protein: CSADSQETQYF

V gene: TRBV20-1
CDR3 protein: CSASNRESSYNEQFF

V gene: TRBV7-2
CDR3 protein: CASGSENIQYF

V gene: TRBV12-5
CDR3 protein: CASGLVLGGRGIENIQYF

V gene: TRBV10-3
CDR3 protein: CAISPRTGTSEQYF

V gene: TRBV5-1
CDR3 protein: CASSPWDRPNTGELFF

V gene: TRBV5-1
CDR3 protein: CASSLDQTGYEQYF

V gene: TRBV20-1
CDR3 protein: CSARERERAYNEQFF

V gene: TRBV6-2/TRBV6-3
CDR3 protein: CASRPTGTVNKNIQYF

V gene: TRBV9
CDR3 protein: CASSPTLGQPKEGHTF

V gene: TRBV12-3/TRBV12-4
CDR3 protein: CASSSIASGRIETQYF

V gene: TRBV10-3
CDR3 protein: CAISDSRGASGSQETQYF

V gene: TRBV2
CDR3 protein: CASSGTGPTDTQYF

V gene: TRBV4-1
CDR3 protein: CASSQTAMGFTYEQYF

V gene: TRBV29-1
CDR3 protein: CSVEGQGEGTDTQCF

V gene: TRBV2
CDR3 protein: CASSEATRDAQYF

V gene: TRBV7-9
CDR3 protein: CASSRPQGAKNIQYF

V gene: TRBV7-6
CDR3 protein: CASSSRDRGRDGYTF

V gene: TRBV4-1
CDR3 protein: CASSQAPRNNEQFF

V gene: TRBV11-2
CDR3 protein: CASSFQGSGEQYF

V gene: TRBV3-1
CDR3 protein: CASTPLGGIPATEAFF

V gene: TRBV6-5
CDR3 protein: CASSYSRSGANVLTF

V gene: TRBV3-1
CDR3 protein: CASSSGVGGIYEQYF

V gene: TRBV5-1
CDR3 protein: CASSYGARLGGNEQFF

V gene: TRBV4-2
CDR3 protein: CASSQTRQGAGEKLFF

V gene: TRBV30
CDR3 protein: CAWRKGGYTF

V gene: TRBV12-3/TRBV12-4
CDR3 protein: CASTLGPGELFF

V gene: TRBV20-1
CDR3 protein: CSAREQDLSNQPQHF

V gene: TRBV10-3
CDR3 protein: CAAKNQGAFEQYF

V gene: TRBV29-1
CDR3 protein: CSVEEAGVGYGYTF

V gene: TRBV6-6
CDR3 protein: CASLYRGHTDTQYF

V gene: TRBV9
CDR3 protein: CASSAQIAGGGQYF

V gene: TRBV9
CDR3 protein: CASSVVPSNGEQYF

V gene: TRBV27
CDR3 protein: CASRAAGNNQPQHF

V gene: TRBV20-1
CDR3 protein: CSAVGPKLYEQYF

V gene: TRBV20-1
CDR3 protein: CSVRGLAVQETQYF

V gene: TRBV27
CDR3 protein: CASSLRQDRNTIYF

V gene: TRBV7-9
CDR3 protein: CASSLTPASYEQYF

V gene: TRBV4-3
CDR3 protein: CASSQDMLNSGNTIYF